Below, 12 T cell receptor beta chains from the same sample are listed, as sequenced in a study of blood T cell repertoires in COVID-19. Here immunoSEQ multiplex PCR was the method, and the copy in TCRdb shows in-frame clones only, minus some. Among around 150,000 clones listed, about 77% were seen once. Sequencing was performed on peripheral blood. The receptors stem from a woman of 80 years or more with acute or convalescent COVID-19.

The chain joins TRBV6-1 to TRBJ1-2; TRBD1 is a possible D gene (5 bases). The CDR3 runs to 13 residues. Trimming removed 2 bases from V and 8 bases from J, with 12 bases in between. The germline CDR1 and CDR2 sequences are MNHNS and SASEGT. CDR3 nucleotides: TGTGCCAGCAGTGAAATCCAGGGTAGCGGCTACACCTTC. The encoded protein is CASSEIQGSGYTF.

The chain is built from TRBV5-1 and TRBJ2-5; 10 bases line up with TRBD2. In germline, CDR1 is SGHRS, CDR2 YFSETQ. This CDR3 spans 17 amino acids. V shed 7 bases and J 1 base; nucleotides not matched to a gene: 13. CDR3 protein: CASSLAGGAAAQETQYF. CDR3 in DNA: TGCGCCAGCTCCTTAGCGGGGGGCGCTGCCGCCCAAGAGACCCAGTACTTC.

CDR3 in amino acids: CASSRDSPLLGELFF. CDR3 DNA sequence: TGTGCCAGCAGCAGGGACAGCCCATTACTTGGGGAGCTGTTTTTT. The J gene is TRBJ2-2, the V gene TRBV6-2 or TRBV6-3; 7 positions match TRBD1. Germline V gene data show CDR1 as MNHEY and CDR2 as SVGEGT. The ends lost 6 bases at V and 8 bases at J; junction bases unmatched: 12. The CDR3 consists of 15 residues.

This clone was seen many times. The rearrangement joins TRBV5-6 to TRBJ2-1; the D gene is possibly TRBD2 (5 bases). The V gene lost 0 bases and the J gene lost 2 bases, with 15 bases spanning the gap. The CDR3 contains 17 residues. Germline-derived CDR1 and CDR2 are SGHDT and YYEEEE. The CDR3 DNA sequence: TGTGCCAGCAGCTTGGATGCGAGCGGAGGCCCCTACAATGAGCAGTTCTTC. It is translated as CASSLDASGGPYNEQFF.

V usage is TRBV5-1 and J usage is TRBJ1-6; no definite D call. Germline loops: CDR1 SGHRS, CDR2 YFSETQ. Trimming pared 0 bases from V and 0 bases from J, leaving 10 bases between. This CDR3 has 17 residues. The CDR3 DNA follows: TGCGCCAGCAGCTTGGCCTCCCTGAGCTCCTATAATTCACCCCTCCACTTT. This codes for CASSLASLSSYNSPLHF.

DNA for the CDR3: TGTGCCAGCAGCTTGGGACAGGGGAACACTGAAGCTTTCTTT. Translated: CASSLGQGNTEAFF. The gene calls are TRBV2 and TRBJ1-1; TRBD1 agrees at 9 bases. Germline CDR1 is SNHLY and CDR2 is FYNNEI. The CDR3 consists of 14 residues. V shed 6 bases, J shed 1 base, and the junction held 3 bases outside the gene matches. The whole variable domain, filled in from reference TRBV2 and TRBJ1-1, reads EPEVTQTPSHQVTQMGQEVILRCVPISNHLYFYWYRQILGQKVEFLVSFYNNEISEKSEIFDDQFSVERPDGSNFTLKIRSTKLEDSAMYFCASSLGQGNTEAFFGQGTRLTVV.

This chain links TRBV28 with TRBJ2-1; maybe TRBD2 (6 bases). The CDR3 extends over 14 amino acids. Looked up from germline, CDR1 is MDHEN and CDR2 is SYDVKM. V gave up 6 bases and J gave up 1 base, with 10 bases separating them. The chain's CDR3 is CASSPAGSYNEQFF. In DNA form, the CDR3 reads TGTGCCAGCAGCCCAGCGGGTTCCTACAATGAGCAGTTCTTC.

The chain couples TRBV19 to TRBJ2-3; D unresolved. The V and J ends lost 3 bases and 1 base respectively, with 8 bases between them. The CDR3 totals 14 residues. Germline V gene lookup returns CDR1 LNHDA and CDR2 SQIVND (reference sequence). This CDR3 is CASSIAYGTDTQYF. CDR3 bases: TGTGCCAGTAGTATCGCCTACGGCACAGATACGCAGTATTTT.

This chain uses TRBV6-5 with TRBJ2-1; TRBD1 is a possible D gene (6 bases). Trimming left V 6 bases short and J 7 bases short, with 13 bases between. The length of the CDR3 is 13 residues. From germline, CDR1 is MNHEY and CDR2 SVGAGI. Here the CDR3 DNA reads TGTGCCAGCAGCCAGCAGGGGACAAATGAGCAGTTCTTC. This translates into CASSQQGTNEQFF.

The genes are TRBV5-1 and TRBJ2-7; 12 positions match TRBD2. V shed 0 bases, J shed 0 bases, and the junction held 7 bases outside the gene matches. This CDR3 contains 18 residues. The germline gives CDR1 SGHRS, CDR2 YFSETQ. CDR3 nucleotide sequence: TGCGCCAGCAGCTTGGCGCCGACTAGCGGGGGCAGCTCCTACGAGCAGTACTTC. This gives the protein CASSLAPTSGGSSYEQYF.

J is TRBJ1-5 and V is TRBV19, with D unclear. The germline CDR1 and CDR2 sequences are LNHDA and SQIVND (reference sequence). This CDR3 has 16 amino acids. V lost 6 bases, J lost 2 bases, and 17 bases lay in between. Here the CDR3 DNA reads TGTGCCAGTAGAGAAAGCGCGGGGTATGGCAATCAGCCCCAGCATTTT. Its translation is CASRESAGYGNQPQHF. The variable domain in full, with the rest retrieved from reference TRBV19 and TRBJ1-5, is DGGITQSPKYLFRKEGQNVTLSCEQNLNHDAMYWYRQDPGQGLRLIYYSQIVNDFQKGDIAEGYSVSREKKESFPLTVTSAQKNPTAFYLCASRESAGYGNQPQHFGDGTRLSIL.

V and J are TRBV7-9 and TRBJ2-5, with a weak D call TRBD2 (5 bases). Trimming cost V 5 bases and J 1 base, with 14 bases left between them. CDR3 length: 15 amino acids. Germline CDR1 is SEHNR and CDR2 is FQNEAQ (reference sequence). The CDR3 DNA is TGTGCCAGCAGCGTAGACGGACTGCCCCAAGAGACCCAGTACTTC. This encodes CASSVDGLPQETQYF.